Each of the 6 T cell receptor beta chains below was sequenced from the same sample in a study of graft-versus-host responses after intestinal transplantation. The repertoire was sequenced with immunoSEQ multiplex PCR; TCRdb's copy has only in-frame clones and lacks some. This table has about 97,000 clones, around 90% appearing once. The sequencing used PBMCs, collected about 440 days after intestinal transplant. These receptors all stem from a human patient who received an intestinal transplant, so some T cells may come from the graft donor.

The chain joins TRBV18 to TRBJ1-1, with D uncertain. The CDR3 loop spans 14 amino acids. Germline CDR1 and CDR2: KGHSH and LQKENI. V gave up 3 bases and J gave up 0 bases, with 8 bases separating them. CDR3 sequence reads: CASSPAHLNTEAFF. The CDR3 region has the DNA TGTGCCAGCTCACCGGCCCATCTGAACACTGAAGCTTTCTTT.

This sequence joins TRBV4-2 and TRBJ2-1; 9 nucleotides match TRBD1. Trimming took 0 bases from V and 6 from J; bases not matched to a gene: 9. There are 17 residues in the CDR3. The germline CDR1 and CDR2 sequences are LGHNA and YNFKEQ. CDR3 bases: TGTGCCAGCAGCCAAGATAGCGCCGGGACAGGGAGCAATGAGCAGTTCTTC. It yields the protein CASSQDSAGTGSNEQFF.

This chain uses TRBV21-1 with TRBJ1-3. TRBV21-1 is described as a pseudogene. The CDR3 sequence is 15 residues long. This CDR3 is CASNTGEGYGNTIYF. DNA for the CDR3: TGTGCCAGCAACACCGGGGAGGGCTACGGAAACACCATATATTTT.

The CDR3 region has the DNA TGTGCCAGCAGTTACTCGACAGGAAGATCGAACACTGAAGCTTTCTTT. This translates into CASSYSTGRSNTEAFF. This chain uses TRBV6-5 with TRBJ1-1; D possibly corresponds to TRBD1 (6 bases). With 0 bases removed from V and 1 base from J, the gap between germline ends came to 12 bases. Germline lookup yields CDR1 MNHEY and CDR2 SVGAGI. The CDR3 sequence is 16 residues long.

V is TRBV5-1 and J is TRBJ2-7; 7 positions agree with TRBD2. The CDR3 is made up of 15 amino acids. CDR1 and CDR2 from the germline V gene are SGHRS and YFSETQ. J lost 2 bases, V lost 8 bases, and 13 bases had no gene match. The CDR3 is CASKFGGGNTYEQYF. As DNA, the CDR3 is TGCGCCAGTAAATTCGGCGGGGGTAACACCTACGAGCAGTACTTC.

CDR3 coding DNA: TGTGCTAGTGGTTTGGTACCCAGGGCGACCCAGTACTTC. As protein: CASGLVPRATQYF. The chain links TRBV12-5 to TRBJ2-5; perhaps TRBD1 as D (5 bases). CDR3 length equals 13 residues. Germline values: CDR1 LGHNT, CDR2 FRNRAP. Trimming stripped 0 bases from V and 7 bases from J, with 9 bases between.